This T cell receptor beta chain was sequenced for a study of blood T cells in healthy people across ages. The J segment lost 2 bases and the V segment lost 0 bases, leaving 12 bases of the junction unmatched. The length of the CDR3 is 18 residues. Germline values: CDR1 MNHEY, CDR2 SVGEGT. Primed by a sample-barcoded 5' primer and a J-beta primer mix, a second PCR proceeded for about 6 to 12 cycles. TCRdb ran MiXCR on the 5' RACE reads and lists one entry per CDR3 protein. The sample holds approximately 850,000 distinct CDR3 sequences, 40% to 50% seen once. V and J are TRBV6-2 or TRBV6-3 and TRBJ1-1, with TRBD1 matching over 7 bases. The clonotype comes from a man in his sixties in good health. Sample: blood. CDR3: CASSYSEQGTYSNTEAFF. The CDR3 region has the DNA TGTGCCAGCAGTTACTCGGAACAGGGGACATACTCTAACACTGAAGCTTTCTTT.